The entry that follows covers one T cell receptor (beta chain) sequence. The antigen is undetermined. The data are from a study of cytomegalovirus exposure and HLA in healthy donors. In the study overall: A later analysis reported the same platform for the approximately 110 validation repertoires and the roughly 670 first-cohort repertoires. General study results and limits: Most TCR sequences were rare, but some public TCRs occurred in many donors. Reportedly, cytomegalovirus status was diagnosed with high sensitivity and specificity. The study listed under 200 cytomegalovirus-associated TCR beta chains.

Method: immunoSEQ multiplex PCR; TCRdb's copy keeps in-frame clones and lacks some. The data show around 74,000 clones, approximately 80% seen once. Trimming left V 2 bases short and J 4 bases short, with 9 bases between. The CDR3 extends over 14 amino acids. Germline CDR1 reads SEHNR; CDR2 reads FQNEAQ (reference sequence). The sequencing input was PBMCs. The chain carries TRBV7-9 and TRBJ1-5, with a possible D match to TRBD1 (5 bases). The TCR was taken from a man aged 25-45 years in good health and CMV-seronegative. The CDR3 sequence: CASSLSGGNQPQHF. The CDR3 region has the DNA TGTGCCAGCAGCTTATCCGGGGGTAATCAGCCCCAGCATTTT.